This TCR beta chain was sequenced during a study of T-cell reconstitution after alpha-beta-depleted transplantation in children. Regarding the study as a whole: About two months after transplant, alpha-beta T cells reportedly came from several hundred expanded graft clones. The origin of high day-60 TCRbeta diversity in some patients lay in surviving recipient T cells and thymic progenitors.

A library of TCRbeta sequences, prepared with unique molecular identifiers, was generated. Each CDR3 protein gets one entry after TCRdb re-called the PCR reads with MiXCR. This table has 60,000 to 70,000 distinct CDR3 sequences, roughly 5.2% appearing once. The germline V gene has CDR1 SEHNR and CDR2 FQNEAQ (reference sequence). Trimming pared 3 bases from V and 4 bases from J, leaving 15 bases between. The CDR3 spans 15 residues. The table lists this clonotype with many counts. Its antigen is still unknown. This sequence joins TRBV7-9 and TRBJ1-2; D gene unclear. Here the sequenced sample was PBMCs, mostly from graft donor cells, taken 180 days after TCRalphabeta/CD19-depleted stem cell transplant. The TCR originated in a boy younger than two who had a stem cell transplant for acute myeloid leukemia, so the T cells may come from the graft donor. The CDR3 sequence is CASSLGGEAAYGYTF. CDR3 in DNA: TGTGCCAGCAGCTTGGGTGGCGAGGCGGCCTATGGCTACACCTTC. Full variable domain (remainder filled in from reference TRBV7-9 and TRBJ1-2): DTGVSQNPRHKITKRGQNVTFRCDPISEHNRLYWYRQTLGQGPEFLTYFQNEAQLEKSRLLSDRFSAERPKGSFSTLEIQRTEQGDSAMYLCASSLGGEAAYGYTFGSGTRLTVV.